The 21 T cell receptor beta chains below were found in one sample sequenced in a study of cytomegalovirus exposure and HLA in healthy donors. Use of 60 Vbeta and 13 Jbeta primers characterized the PCR. Repertoires were generated with immunoSEQ multiplex PCR, while TCRdb's copy carries only in-frame clones and drops some. The sample shows some 140,000 clones, 75% to 85% of them seen only once. Material: PBMCs. Receptor source: a female donor in good health and CMV-seropositive.

As regards this clone: Other DNA sequences in the same sample also yield this CDR3. The chain couples TRBV5-4 to TRBJ2-7; 11 bases are a match to TRBD2. The CDR3 loop spans 16 amino acids. The germline V gene has CDR1 SGHNT and CDR2 YYREEE (reference sequence). V dropped 4 bases and J dropped 5; count of bases not matched to a gene: 11. The CDR3 protein is CASSNRALAGVDEQYF. The DNA of the CDR3 is TGTGCCAGCAGCAATAGGGCACTAGCGGGGGTAGACGAGCAGTACTTC.

The chain couples TRBV6-6 to TRBJ2-7; no reliable D call. This CDR3 has 14 residues. The ends were cut back, 7 bases at V and 1 base at J, with 14 bases in the middle. Germline CDR1 MNHNY, CDR2 SVGAGI (reference sequence). The CDR3 loop reads CASKMADSSYEQYF. The DNA for the CDR3 is TGTGCCAGCAAGATGGCTGACTCTTCCTACGAGCAGTACTTC.

This clone has only a few counts. The gene calls are TRBV29-1 and TRBJ2-5, with 11 bases aligning to TRBD2. This CDR3 has 17 residues. Germline CDR1 SQVTM, CDR2 ANQGSEA. The junction had 14 bases not matched to a gene; V was cut back by 6 bases and J by 2 bases. The CDR3 DNA reads as TGCAGCGTCCAAACTCCTAGCGGGGGGCGACAACAAGAGACCCAGTACTTC. Its translation is CSVQTPSGGRQQETQYF.

The CDR3 protein is CASGQTGTNYGYTF. CDR3 bases: TGTGCTAGTGGCCAGACAGGTACTAACTATGGCTACACCTTC. The chain uses TRBV12-5 and TRBJ1-2; D is perhaps TRBD1 (6 bases). In germline, CDR1 is LGHNT, CDR2 FRNRAP. The germline V and J ends were trimmed by 6 bases and 0 bases, with 11 bases remaining between them. There are 14 residues in the CDR3.

The chain joins TRBV27 to TRBJ2-1; the match to TRBD2 covers 9 bases. V dropped 2 bases and J dropped 0; count of bases not matched to a gene: 11. The CDR3 loop spans 19 amino acids. Germline CDR1 reads MNHEY; CDR2 reads SMNVEV (reference sequence). CDR3 nucleotides: TGTGCCAGCAGTTTAGGGAGTAGCGGGAGCTCGAGCTCCTACAATGAGCAGTTCTTC. Translating gives CASSLGSSGSSSSYNEQFF.

The V call is TRBV6-1, the J call TRBJ1-2; D might be TRBD1 (5 bases). This CDR3 has 11 residues. V lost 3 bases and J lost 7, with 6 bases in between. Germline V gene sequence: CDR1 MNHNS, CDR2 SASEGT. CDR3 amino acids: CASSEGLGYTF. Written as DNA, the CDR3 is TGTGCCAGCAGTGAGGGGCTTGGCTACACCTTC.

The CDR3 DNA follows: TGCGCCAGCAGCCAAGATTGGTGGGACAGGGACGAAGTTCATGGCTACACCTTC. It translates to CASSQDWWDRDEVHGYTF. The chain links TRBV4-1 to TRBJ1-2; 9 nucleotides agree with TRBD1. The CDR3 has 18 residues. The trim removed 0 bases at V and 6 bases at J, leaving 14 bases unmatched. CDR1 MGHRA and CDR2 YSYEKL come from the germline V gene.

The chain carries TRBV10-3 and TRBJ2-7; weak D call: TRBD2 (5 bases). Germline-derived CDR1 and CDR2 are ENHRY and SYGVKD. The CDR3 covers 12 residues. Trimming stripped 6 bases from V and 6 bases from J, with 12 bases between. CDR3 amino acids: CAIRSEGSEQYF. Written as DNA, the CDR3 is TGTGCCATCAGGAGTGAGGGCAGCGAGCAGTACTTC.

The chain combines TRBV29-1 with TRBJ2-3; possible D gene TRBD2, 5 bases. The ends were cut back, 6 bases at V and 5 bases at J, with 15 bases in the middle. The CDR3 length is 13 residues. From germline, CDR1 is SQVTM and CDR2 ANQGSEA. CDR3 sequence (DNA): TGCAGCGTGGCCGAGGGCTTGGGAGATACGCAGTATTTT. Amino acid sequence: CSVAEGLGDTQYF.

The CDR3 DNA follows: TGTGCCAGCAGTTATGACGGGAGCGACAATGAGCAGTTCTTC. Translating gives CASSYDGSDNEQFF. The J gene is TRBJ2-1, the V gene TRBV6-6; a weak D match, TRBD2 (6 bases). Germline CDR1 and CDR2: MNHNY and SVGAGI (reference sequence). The CDR3 spans 14 residues. V shed 3 bases and J shed 5 bases, with 11 bases lying between them.

V and J are TRBV6-1 and TRBJ2-7, with D possibly being TRBD2 (6 bases). Germline CDR1 and CDR2: MNHNS and SASEGT. V was trimmed by 1 base and J by 4 bases, leaving 14 bases between them. This CDR3 comprises 15 residues. CDR3 in amino acids: CASSEEWRAPYEQYF. The CDR3 bases are TGTGCCAGCAGTGAAGAGTGGAGGGCCCCTTACGAGCAGTACTTC.

The V and J genes are TRBV10-3 and TRBJ1-4; no clear D. The V gene's germline CDR1 is ENHRY and CDR2 SYGVKD. This CDR3 has 14 residues. V lost 11 bases and J 5 bases, leaving 18 bases between the germline ends. CDR3 in amino acids: CAVAASGRNEKLFF. The DNA of the CDR3 is TGTGCCGTGGCCGCAAGCGGACGGAATGAAAAACTGTTTTTT.

The chain joins TRBV2 to TRBJ1-1, with TRBD1 matching 10 bases. The CDR3 runs to 14 residues. Germline loops: CDR1 SNHLY, CDR2 FYNNEI. The V gene end was trimmed by 6 bases and the J gene end by 4 bases; junction bases not matched to a gene: 5. CDR3 sequence reads: CASRPTGGRTEAFF. CDR3 bases: TGTGCCAGCAGGCCGACAGGGGGCCGCACTGAAGCTTTCTTT.

The chain has TRBV10-3 and TRBJ2-7, with TRBD1 matching 9 bases. Losses at the gene ends were 7 bases for V and 7 bases for J; bases not matched to a gene: 8. Germline assignment: CDR1 ENHRY and CDR2 SYGVKD. The CDR3 loop spans 13 amino acids. This CDR3 reads CAITQGQGKEQYF. The CDR3 DNA sequence: TGTGCCATCACGCAGGGACAGGGCAAAGAGCAGTACTTC.

The chain links TRBV15 to TRBJ2-5; no definite D call. This CDR3 has 15 amino acids. V shed 1 base and J shed 3 bases, with 12 bases lying between them. Germline CDR1 is LNHNV and CDR2 is YYDKDF (reference sequence). The CDR3 spells CATSRAPQAEETQYF. CDR3 nucleotides: TGTGCCACCAGCAGAGCCCCCCAGGCCGAAGAGACCCAGTACTTC.

The J gene is TRBJ1-2, the V gene TRBV19; 12 positions agree with TRBD1. This CDR3 contains 16 residues. J gave up 8 bases and V 0 bases, and 7 bases lay outside the gene matches. Germline lookup yields CDR1 LNHDA and CDR2 SQIVND (reference sequence). CDR3 amino acids: CASSIDGTGGAYGYTF. CDR3 sequence (DNA): TGTGCCAGTAGTATAGACGGGACAGGGGGCGCCTACGGCTACACCTTC.

V usage is TRBV5-4 and J usage is TRBJ2-2; D is undetermined. V lost 0 bases and J 7 bases, leaving 4 bases between the germline ends. The CDR3 extends over 12 amino acids. CDR1 and CDR2 (germline): SGHNT, YYREEE (reference sequence). The CDR3 spells CASSLVIGELFF. The CDR3 bases are TGTGCCAGCAGCTTGGTAATCGGGGAGCTGTTTTTT.

Only one count was recorded for this clone. The chain uses TRBV6-5 and TRBJ2-7; 9 bases match TRBD1. Germline lookup yields CDR1 MNHEY and CDR2 SVGAGI. The CDR3 length is 15 residues. V shed 6 bases and J 3 bases; nucleotides not matched to a gene: 9. The DNA for the CDR3 is TGTGCCAGCAGCCGCGTGGGACAGGGTTTCTACGAGCAGTACTTC. Translating it yields CASSRVGQGFYEQYF.

This clone appeared a few times. The V call is TRBV6-5, the J call TRBJ2-6, with D uncertain. Germline loops: CDR1 MNHEY, CDR2 SVGAGI. This CDR3 region has 14 residues. V lost 9 bases and J 0 bases, leaving 9 bases between the germline ends. The CDR3: CASKRDSGANVLTF. CDR3 bases: TGTGCCAGTAAGAGAGACTCTGGGGCCAACGTCCTGACTTTC.

The DNA for the CDR3 is TGTGCCAGCAGCTTAGGGGTCAGGGGGCCGGGAGAGACCCAGTACTTC. Translated: CASSLGVRGPGETQYF. The chain carries TRBV7-7 and TRBJ2-5; 8 bases agree with TRBD1. With 1 base clipped from V and 4 bases from J, the junction kept 8 bases outside the gene matches. The CDR3 totals 16 residues. Per germline, CDR1 SSHAT and CDR2 FNYEAQ (reference sequence).

This rearrangement joins TRBV25-1 to TRBJ2-5; 11 bases align to TRBD1. V was clipped by 10 bases and J by 5 bases; unmatched bases: 6. Per germline, CDR1 MGHDK and CDR2 SYGVNS. The CDR3 is 13 residues long. The CDR3 spells CATLDRGRETQYF. CDR3 sequence (DNA): TGTGCCACCTTGGACAGGGGGCGGGAGACCCAGTACTTC. The full variable domain, with the rest looked up from reference TRBV25-1 and TRBJ2-5, is EADIYQTPRYLVIGTGKKITLECSQTMGHDKMYWYQQDPGMELHLIHYSYGVNSTEKGDLSSESTVSRIRTEHFPLTLESARPSHTSQYLCATLDRGRETQYFGPGTRLLVL.